The 19 T cell receptor beta chains below were found in one sample sequenced in a study of CD8+ T cells in alopecia areata. This sample's treatment: oral pan-JAK inhibitor, 5-10 mg twice daily. Following extraction, RNA underwent reverse transcription to cDNA, which served as the sequencing template. Profiled with immunoSEQ multiplex PCR; TCRdb holds only in-frame clones, not every one. This table holds some 190,000 clones, 45% to 75% found once. The material was CD4+ T cells sorted from blood, obtained at week 4, from a patient treated with tofacitinib. All receptors derive from a human donor with alopecia areata.

Ten or more counts support this clone. The genes are TRBV19 and TRBJ1-3, with D unclear. The germline V gene has CDR1 LNHDA and CDR2 SQIVND (reference sequence). The CDR3 contains 14 residues. V gave up 10 bases and J gave up 0 bases, with 13 bases separating them. Written as DNA, the CDR3 is TGTGCCACCCATAAGCCGGGCTCTGGAAACACCATATATTTT. This translates into CATHKPGSGNTIYF.

A single count supports this clone. Other DNA sequences in this specimen translate into the identical CDR3. The rearrangement links TRBV28 to TRBJ2-6; D is ambiguous. The CDR3 extends over 14 amino acids. The germline CDR1 and CDR2 sequences are MDHEN and SYDVKM. V lost 4 bases to trimming and J lost 0 bases, with 4 bases between them. CDR3 sequence: CASSSGSGANVLTF. The CDR3 region has the DNA TGTGCCAGCAGTTCGGGCTCTGGGGCCAACGTCCTGACTTTC.

V is TRBV7-3 and J is TRBJ2-5; tentative D call: TRBD2 (6 bases). V gave up 5 bases and J gave up 5 bases, with 18 bases separating them. The CDR3 spans 15 residues. Germline values: CDR1 SGHTA, CDR2 FQGTGA. In nucleotides, the CDR3 is TGTGCCAGCAGCCCGGGGACTCTCGCCAGGGAGACCCAGTACTTC. Encoded protein: CASSPGTLARETQYF.

This rearrangement joins TRBV5-4 to TRBJ1-5; D is possibly TRBD1 (5 bases). The CDR3 length is 14 residues. Germline V lookup: CDR1 SGHNT, CDR2 YYREEE (reference sequence). Trimming removed 3 bases from V and 3 bases from J, with 10 bases in between. The CDR3 DNA reads TGTGCCAGCAGCTCCTGGGGGGACAATCAGCCCCAGCATTTT. Amino acids: CASSSWGDNQPQHF.

This clone was seen more than once but under ten times. The rearrangement joins TRBV23-1 to TRBJ2-5; the D gene could be TRBD1 or TRBD2 (6 bases each). TRBV23-1 falls under the ORF class, with uncertain function. Trimming removed 4 bases from V and 8 bases from J, with 29 bases in between. The CDR3 length is 18 residues. The CDR3, as DNA: TGCGCCAGCAGTCCAGGAGAATTGAGGGGGGCGCGAGGAGGAACCCAGTACTTC. Translated, it gives CASSPGELRGARGGTQYF.

The rearrangement uses TRBV7-2 and TRBJ2-7; the match to TRBD2 covers 12 bases. The CDR3 extends over 15 amino acids. CDR1 and CDR2 (germline): SGHTA, FQGNSA. The J segment lost 2 bases and the V segment lost 5 bases, leaving 4 bases of the junction unmatched. As DNA, the CDR3 is TGTGCCAGCAGCCTCGCTAGCGGGAGGGCCTACGAGCAGTACTTC. This gives the protein CASSLASGRAYEQYF.

The chain combines TRBV14 with TRBJ2-5; D is possibly TRBD1 (5 bases). Trimming took 2 bases from V and 5 from J, leaving 18 bases between them. The CDR3 contains 16 residues. CDR1 and CDR2 (germline): SGHDN, FVKESK. The CDR3 sequence is CASSQNSRWSGETQYF. The CDR3 coding sequence is TGTGCCAGCAGCCAAAACAGCAGGTGGTCAGGGGAGACCCAGTACTTC.

The chain carries TRBV29-1 and TRBJ1-1; D gene ambiguous. Germline lookup yields CDR1 SQVTM and CDR2 ANQGSEA. Trimming stripped 5 bases from V and 8 bases from J, with 15 bases between. This CDR3 contains 12 residues. CDR3 coding DNA: TGCAGCGTTCTCAGACCTCCAGGAGAAGCTTTCTTT. It yields the protein CSVLRPPGEAFF.

The CDR3 sequence: CASSPGVAGDNEQFF. Written as DNA, the CDR3 is TGCGCCAGCAGCCCCGGGGTAGCGGGAGACAATGAGCAGTTCTTC. The V gene is TRBV5-1, the J gene TRBJ2-1; 9 bases fit TRBD2. The CDR3 runs to 15 residues. Germline-derived CDR1 and CDR2 are SGHRS and YFSETQ. V lost 4 bases, J lost 5 bases, and 7 bases stayed unmatched.

V usage is TRBV30 and J usage is TRBJ1-5; D perhaps matches TRBD1 (6 bases). V dropped 0 bases and J dropped 2 bases, with 11 bases sitting between them. CDR1 and CDR2 from the germline V gene are GTSNPN and SVGIG (reference sequence). The CDR3 runs to 15 residues. The CDR3 loop reads CAWSVGGQGNQPQHF. The CDR3 DNA is TGTGCCTGGAGTGTAGGGGGGCAAGGCAATCAGCCCCAGCATTTT.

The table lists this clone with a few counts. V gene TRBV5-4 combines with J gene TRBJ2-7; 11 positions match TRBD2. There are 15 residues in the CDR3. Germline CDR1 and CDR2: SGHNT and YYREEE (reference sequence). J was trimmed by 5 bases and V by 1 base; bases with no gene match: 5. This CDR3 reads CASSLTSGSHHEQYF. CDR3 nucleotide sequence: TGTGCCAGCAGCTTGACTAGCGGGAGCCACCACGAGCAGTACTTC.

This chain connects TRBV9 to TRBJ2-7; tentatively, D is TRBD2 (6 bases). The V and J ends lost 3 bases and 6 bases respectively, with 16 bases between them. This CDR3 comprises 14 residues. Germline V gene sequence: CDR1 SGDLS, CDR2 YYNGEE. CDR3 nucleotide sequence: TGTGCCAGCAGCGCTCGGGCGGGGCACTCCGAGCAGTACTTC. As protein: CASSARAGHSEQYF.

About this clone: The sample holds other DNA sequences that translate to the same CDR3. The chain has TRBV19 and TRBJ2-7, with 7 positions matching TRBD1. There are 15 residues in the CDR3. V gave up 5 bases and J gave up 3 bases; unmatched junction bases: 10. Germline CDR1 reads LNHDA; CDR2 reads SQIVND (reference sequence). The CDR3 region is CASSPPTGLGYEQYF. CDR3 nucleotide sequence: TGTGCCAGTAGTCCCCCGACAGGGCTTGGCTACGAGCAGTACTTC.

The chain combines TRBV28 with TRBJ2-3; 12 bases map to TRBD1. V dropped 9 bases and J dropped 5; count of bases not matched to a gene: 6. CDR1 is MDHEN and CDR2 is SYDVKM in the germline V gene. The CDR3 covers 14 residues. The CDR3 loop is CASSGQGAGDTQYF. The DNA for the CDR3 is TGTGCCAGTTCGGGACAGGGGGCGGGAGATACGCAGTATTTT.

This chain uses TRBV4-1 with TRBJ1-5, with a possible D match to TRBD1 (5 bases). This CDR3 region has 15 residues. Trimming removed 0 bases from V and 7 bases from J, with 13 bases in between. Per the germline V gene, CDR1 is MGHRA and CDR2 is YSYEKL. The CDR3 region has the DNA TGCGCCAGCAGCCAAGAGACAGCCTTCGGGCAGCCCCAGCATTTT. Residues: CASSQETAFGQPQHF.

This clone was seen a handful of times. V usage is TRBV15 and J usage is TRBJ2-2, with unresolved D. The CDR3 spans 12 residues. Trimming left V 4 bases short and J 6 bases short, with 6 bases between. Germline V gene data show CDR1 as LNHNV and CDR2 as YYDKDF (reference sequence). The CDR3 DNA follows: TGTGCCACCAGCAAGGGCCCCGGGGAGCTGTTTTTT. It translates to CATSKGPGELFF.

This CDR3 reads CASSSLWTEYGYTF. The CDR3, as DNA: TGTGCCAGTAGTAGCCTCTGGACAGAATATGGCTACACCTTC. The rearrangement links TRBV19 to TRBJ1-2, with D maybe TRBD1 (6 bases). The CDR3 spans 14 residues. In germline, CDR1 is LNHDA, CDR2 SQIVND (reference sequence). V was cut by 4 bases and J by 5 bases, with 14 bases left in between.

The chain combines TRBV5-4 with TRBJ2-7, with 9 bases matching TRBD2. Per germline, CDR1 SGHNT and CDR2 YYREEE (reference sequence). V trimming: 7 bases; J trimming: 2 bases; junction bases outside the gene matches: 7. This CDR3 is 14 amino acids long. The CDR3 region is CASAPGLAAYEQYF. The DNA for the CDR3 is TGTGCCAGCGCGCCGGGACTAGCAGCCTACGAGCAGTACTTC.

This clone was detected only a few times. V and J are TRBV10-3 and TRBJ2-7; D perhaps matches TRBD2 (5 bases). The V and J ends lost 4 bases and 3 bases respectively, with 7 bases between them. CDR1 ENHRY and CDR2 SYGVKD come from the germline V gene. This CDR3 is 12 amino acids long. The CDR3 loop reads CAISGTDYEQYF. In DNA, the CDR3 is TGTGCCATCAGTGGGACTGACTACGAGCAGTACTTC.